These 27 T cell receptor beta chains were all obtained from the same sample, sequenced in a study of blood T cells in healthy people across ages (dated by TCRdb to between 2014 and 2016). The library was made by 5' RACE. Reads for this sample came from an Illumina HiSeq 2500. The second PCR ran for about 6 to 12 cycles and used a J-beta primer mix along with a sample-barcoded 5' primer. TCRdb cleaned the public reads at Q25 with fastp, built clones with MiXCR and kept in-frame beta chains. Merged by CDR3 protein, the rows form single entries marked with the most common genes and DNA. This sample comprises some 1.6 million distinct CDR3 sequences, 30% to 40% of them detected only once. The ten largest clones represent about 11% of the sample. Sequenced material: blood. The receptors were sampled from a woman in her 30s in good health.

At least ten counts were recorded for this clonotype. The CDR3 DNA reads as TGCAGTGGAGAATATAGCGGGGCTCCCACAGATACGCAGTATTTT. This gives the protein CSGEYSGAPTDTQYF. This sequence joins TRBV20-1 and TRBJ2-3, with 8 bases that match TRBD2. Trimming removed 7 bases from V and 2 bases from J; junction bases left unmatched: 11. Germline V gene data show CDR1 as DFQATT and CDR2 as SNEGSKA (reference sequence). There are 15 residues in the CDR3.

This clonotype showed up just a few times. This sequence joins TRBV15 and TRBJ2-3; tentatively, D is TRBD1 (5 bases). The CDR3 totals 13 residues. Germline loops: CDR1 LNHNV, CDR2 YYDKDF (reference sequence). V was trimmed by 5 bases and J by 4 bases, leaving 10 bases between them. In DNA form, the CDR3 reads TGTGCCACCAGCGTCCAGGGTGCAGATACGCAGTATTTT. This translates into CATSVQGADTQYF.

This rearrangement joins TRBV7-6 to TRBJ2-1; tentative D call: TRBD2 (6 bases). V was cut by 5 bases and J by 8 bases, with 19 bases left in between. Germline V CDR1 and CDR2: SGHVS, FNYEAQ. The CDR3 consists of 15 residues. The CDR3 sequence is CASSRGHPSVDEQFF. In DNA, the CDR3 is TGTGCCAGCAGCCGAGGCCACCCTAGCGTCGATGAGCAGTTCTTC.

This clonotype was seen a single time. The rearrangement joins TRBV7-9 to TRBJ2-1, with TRBD2 matching 7 bases. Germline lookup yields CDR1 SEHNR and CDR2 FQNEAQ (reference sequence). The ends lost 1 base at V and 9 bases at J; junction bases unmatched: 6. The CDR3 is made up of 14 amino acids. This CDR3 is CASSLGRTRGEQFF. In nucleotides, the CDR3 is TGTGCCAGCAGCTTAGGACGGACTAGAGGTGAGCAGTTCTTC.

This clonotype came up many times. The gene calls are TRBV6-1 and TRBJ2-5, with 7 bases that match TRBD2. CDR1 and CDR2 (germline): MNHNS, SASEGT. J gave up 5 bases and V 5 bases, and 8 bases lay outside the gene matches. This CDR3 is 14 amino acids long. The CDR3 region is CASSFGGGGETQYF. In DNA, the CDR3 is TGTGCCAGCAGTTTCGGCGGGGGAGGGGAGACCCAGTACTTC.

The rearrangement uses TRBV18 and TRBJ2-1, with 7 bases lining up with TRBD1. V gave up 6 bases and J gave up 9 bases; unmatched junction bases: 11. The CDR3 has 14 residues. From germline, CDR1 is KGHSH and CDR2 LQKENI. CDR3 in amino acids: CASSPGTVRGEQFF. DNA for the CDR3: TGTGCCAGCTCTCCCGGGACAGTTAGGGGTGAGCAGTTCTTC.

This chain connects TRBV4-1 to TRBJ2-2; tentatively, D is TRBD1 or TRBD2 (5 bases each). The CDR3 length is 16 residues. Trimming stripped 2 bases from V and 6 bases from J, with 16 bases between. Germline CDR1 reads MGHRA; CDR2 reads YSYEKL. The DNA of the CDR3 is TGCGCCAGCAGCCAATTCCCGGCTAGCAGGGCCGGGGAGCTGTTTTTT. Amino acid sequence: CASSQFPASRAGELFF.

The rearrangement links TRBV5-1 to TRBJ1-1; tentative D call: TRBD1 (6 bases). CDR1 SGHRS and CDR2 YFSETQ come from the germline V gene. V dropped 3 bases and J dropped 4 bases, with 13 bases sitting between them. This CDR3 comprises 14 residues. CDR3 residues: CASSSGQRTTEAFF. In nucleotides, the CDR3 is TGCGCCAGCAGCTCGGGACAACGGACCACTGAAGCTTTCTTT. The whole variable domain, filled in from reference TRBV5-1 and TRBJ1-1, reads KAGVTQTPRYLIKTRGQQVTLSCSPISGHRSVSWYQQTPGQGLQFLFEYFSETQRNKGNFPGRFSGRQFSNSRSEMNVSTLELGDSALYLCASSSGQRTTEAFFGQGTRLTVV.

There are a few counts of this clonotype. The gene calls are TRBV27 and TRBJ1-2; TRBD1 is a possible D gene (6 bases). This CDR3 is built from 13 residues. CDR1 MNHEY and CDR2 SMNVEV come from the germline V gene (reference sequence). V lost 8 bases and J lost 4, with 14 bases in between. The CDR3, as DNA: TGTGCCAGCGCCCCGGACAGCCTCTATGGCTACACCTTC. This codes for CASAPDSLYGYTF.

This clonotype was seen a few times. This chain connects TRBV5-1 to TRBJ2-7, with D perhaps TRBD1 (6 bases). The CDR3 length is 14 residues. Germline-derived CDR1 and CDR2 are SGHRS and YFSETQ. Trimming left V 4 bases short and J 2 bases short, with 13 bases between. The CDR3 region has the DNA TGCGCCAGCAGCGGGACACAGAGCACCTACGAGCAGTACTTC. Encoded protein: CASSGTQSTYEQYF.

This clonotype was counted a few times. Sequence at one end of the junction differs from germline and may be a read error. The CDR3 region has the DNA TGTGCCAGCAGCCAAGATTCGGGAGGGCAAGAGACCCAGTACTTC. Translating it yields CASSQDSGGQETQYF. The chain joins TRBV4-1 to TRBJ2-5; 8 bases fit TRBD2. Per germline, CDR1 MGHRA and CDR2 YSYEKL. This CDR3 region has 15 residues.

The chain recombines TRBV27 with TRBJ1-5, with 11 bases identical to TRBD1. Germline V lookup: CDR1 MNHEY, CDR2 SMNVEV (reference sequence). Unmatched junction bases numbered 6, after V lost 4 bases and J lost 4 bases. The CDR3 loop spans 16 amino acids. DNA for the CDR3: TGTGCCAGCAGTTGGGGGACAGGGGGAGCTAATCAGCCCCAGCATTTT. Translating it yields CASSWGTGGANQPQHF.

J is TRBJ2-1 and V is TRBV3-1; D is undetermined. CDR3 length: 14 amino acids. The germline V gene encodes CDR1 LGHDT and CDR2 YNNKEL (reference sequence). With 1 base removed from V and 6 bases from J, the gap between germline ends came to 10 bases. CDR3 region: CASSQVNSVNEQFF. CDR3 bases: TGTGCCAGCAGCCAAGTAAACTCCGTCAATGAGCAGTTCTTC.

This clonotype has only a few counts. The rearrangement uses TRBV25-1 and TRBJ1-2, with D tentatively TRBD1 (6 bases). Germline lookup yields CDR1 MGHDK and CDR2 SYGVNS. CDR3 size: 16 residues. V was clipped by 2 bases and J by 2 bases, with 15 bases between them. DNA for the CDR3: TGTGCCAGCAGTGAAGTAGGGACAATCGCGAACTATGGCTACACCTTC. Translation gives CASSEVGTIANYGYTF.

This clonotype was recorded a few times. This chain uses TRBV5-1 with TRBJ2-1; the D gene is possibly TRBD2 (6 bases). Germline V CDR1 and CDR2: SGHRS, YFSETQ. CDR3 length: 17 residues. V shed 4 bases and J shed 0 bases, with 17 bases lying between them. The CDR3 loop is CASSLEGTLGSYNEQFF. CDR3 coding DNA: TGCGCCAGCAGCCTGGAAGGGACTTTAGGCTCCTACAATGAGCAGTTCTTC. The full variable domain, its missing parts supplied by reference TRBV5-1 and TRBJ2-1, is KAGVTQTPRYLIKTRGQQVTLSCSPISGHRSVSWYQQTPGQGLQFLFEYFSETQRNKGNFPGRFSGRQFSNSRSEMNVSTLELGDSALYLCASSLEGTLGSYNEQFFGPGTRLTVL.

The chain is built from TRBV20-1 and TRBJ2-4, with D possibly called TRBD1 or TRBD2 (5 bases each). Looked up from germline, CDR1 is DFQATT and CDR2 is SNEGSKA (reference sequence). V lost 3 bases, J lost 13 bases, and 22 bases lay in between. This CDR3 has 14 residues. CDR3 sequence (DNA): TGCAGTGCTAGTCGAGGGGCGCCCAGTGGTGAGCAGTACTTC. This gives the protein CSASRGAPSGEQYF.

Comment on this clonotype: Relative to the germline gene, one junction end is altered; a read error may explain this. This sequence joins TRBV7-9 and TRBJ2-7; a weak D match, TRBD2 (6 bases). CDR3 length equals 13 residues. Germline-derived CDR1 and CDR2 are SEHNR and FQNEAQ (reference sequence). This CDR3 reads CTSRMGEAYEQYF. The CDR3 DNA follows: TGTACCAGCCGAATGGGGGAGGCATACGAGCAGTACTTC.

A remark on this clonotype: A much larger clone sits a single nucleotide away, making a read error possible. The V gene is TRBV10-3, the J gene TRBJ1-2; TRBD1 might be the D (5 bases). Germline assignment: CDR1 ENHRY and CDR2 SYGVKD. V lost 8 bases and J 12 bases, leaving 16 bases between the germline ends. CDR3 length: 11 amino acids. Here the CDR3 reads CAIRDGPGHTF. Here the CDR3 DNA reads TGTGCCATCCGGGACGGCCCCGGCCACACCTTC.

The V gene is TRBV12-5, the J gene TRBJ2-1, with 7 bases fitting TRBD1. The V and J ends lost 6 bases and 6 bases, in that order; junction bases with no gene match: 8. The CDR3 totals 14 residues. The germline V gene encodes CDR1 LGHNT and CDR2 FRNRAP. The CDR3 nucleotides read TGTGCTAGTGGATCGGGACAGCCGGCCAATGAGCAGTTCTTC. Amino acid sequence: CASGSGQPANEQFF.

This chain connects TRBV20-1 to TRBJ2-1, with D maybe TRBD1 (7 bases). Germline CDR1 DFQATT, CDR2 SNEGSKA (reference sequence). The CDR3 spans 16 residues. The germline V and J ends were trimmed by 1 base and 4 bases, with 17 bases remaining between them. The DNA of the CDR3 is TGCAGTGCTAGAGGTCTCGAACAGGGGACTTACAATGAGCAGTTCTTC. This encodes CSARGLEQGTYNEQFF.

This chain links TRBV29-1 with TRBJ2-7; perhaps TRBD1 as D (6 bases). The germline gives CDR1 SQVTM, CDR2 ANQGSEA. The CDR3 extends over 13 amino acids. Between the trimmed V and J ends, which lost 2 bases and 0 bases, there was a span of 8 bases. The CDR3 protein is CSVESGDSYEQYV. For the CDR3, the DNA is TGCAGCGTTGAATCAGGGGACTCCTACGAGCAGTACGTC.

The chain uses TRBV2 and TRBJ1-1; 8 bases match TRBD1. Per germline, CDR1 SNHLY and CDR2 FYNNEI. The V and J ends lost 2 bases and 4 bases, in that order; junction bases with no gene match: 6. The CDR3 contains 15 residues. CDR3 bases: TGTGCCAGCAGTGAATCGGCAGGGGGCTTCACTGAAGCTTTCTTT. Its translation is CASSESAGGFTEAFF.

As regards this clonotype: A read error may explain this, as a much larger clone is one base away. Written as DNA, the CDR3 is TGCGCCAGCAGCCAAGGCCATCGGACCTACGATGAGCAGTTCTTC. This encodes CASSQGHRTYDEQFF. This chain joins TRBV4-1 and TRBJ2-1; no clear D gene. In germline, CDR1 is MGHRA, CDR2 YSYEKL. The CDR3 contains 15 residues.

The chain combines TRBV6-1 with TRBJ1-2; D gene ambiguous. CDR3 length: 14 amino acids. Germline assignment: CDR1 MNHNS and CDR2 SASEGT. Trimming left V 1 base short and J 2 bases short, with 8 bases between. The chain's CDR3 is CASSEEMGNYGYTF. CDR3 coding DNA: TGTGCCAGCAGTGAAGAGATGGGGAACTATGGCTACACCTTC.

Turning to this clonotype: One end of the junction is discordant with germline, which a read error may explain. The chain recombines TRBV12-3 or TRBV12-4 with TRBJ2-5; 8 bases line up with TRBD2. This CDR3 is built from 14 residues. The CDR3 spells CASGLTSGGETLYF. The CDR3 nucleotides read TGTGCCAGCGGTTTAACTAGCGGCGGGGAGACCCTGTACTTC.

The gene calls are TRBV5-8 and TRBJ2-7; 10 bases line up with TRBD2. V lost 4 bases and J lost 7; bases outside the gene matches: 20. The CDR3 covers 18 residues. Per germline, CDR1 SGHTS and CDR2 YDEGEE. This chain's CDR3 is CASSLPTGTSESNNEQYF. The CDR3 coding sequence is TGTGCCAGCAGCCTCCCCACCGGGACTAGCGAGAGTAACAATGAGCAGTACTTC.

V is TRBV3-1 and J is TRBJ2-7, with TRBD2 matching over 9 bases. The V and J ends lost 2 bases and 4 bases, in that order; junction bases with no gene match: 6. CDR1 and CDR2 from the germline V gene are LGHDT and YNNKEL (reference sequence). The CDR3 is 15 amino acids. As DNA, the CDR3 is TGTGCCAGCAGCCAACCGGCTAGCGGGAAATACGAGCAGTACTTC. Translating gives CASSQPASGKYEQYF.